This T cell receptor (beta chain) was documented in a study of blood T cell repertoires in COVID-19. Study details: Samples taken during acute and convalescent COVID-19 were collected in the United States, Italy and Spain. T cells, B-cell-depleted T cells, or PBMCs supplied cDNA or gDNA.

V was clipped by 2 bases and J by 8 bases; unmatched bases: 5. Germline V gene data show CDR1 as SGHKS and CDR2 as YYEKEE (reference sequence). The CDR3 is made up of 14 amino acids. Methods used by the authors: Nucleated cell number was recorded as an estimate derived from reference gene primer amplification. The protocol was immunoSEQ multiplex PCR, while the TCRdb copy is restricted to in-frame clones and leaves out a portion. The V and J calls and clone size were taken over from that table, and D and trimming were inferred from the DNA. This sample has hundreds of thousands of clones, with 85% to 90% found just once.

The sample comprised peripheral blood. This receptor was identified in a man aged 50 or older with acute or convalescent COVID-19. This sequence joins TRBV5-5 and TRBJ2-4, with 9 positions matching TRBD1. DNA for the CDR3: TGTGCCAGCAGCTTAGGGGGACAGGGAGACATTCAGTACTTC. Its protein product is CASSLGGQGDIQYF.